One TCR beta chain is described in this entry. What it binds is not known. These data come from a study of cytomegalovirus exposure and HLA in healthy donors. General study results and limits: The authors judged a highly shared variant cluster likely a sequencing artifact. An Asian-associated ancestry cluster reportedly showed fewer N-insertions than the approximately 630-donor mean in a later analysis. Later analysis associated a missense DCLRE1C variant with TCR beta V- and J-gene trimming.

The V gene's germline CDR1 is MGHDK and CDR2 SYGVNS. The CDR3 runs 14 residues. The V end was cut by 1 base, the J end by 1 base, with 7 bases between. The primer mix had 60 Vbeta and 13 Jbeta primers. TCRdb keeps only in-frame clones here, not all; method: immunoSEQ multiplex PCR. Of approximately 100,000 clones listed, around 67% are singletons. What was sequenced was PBMCs. This receptor was obtained from a human donor in good health. The genes are TRBV25-1 and TRBJ2-5, with D unclear. CDR3 nucleotide sequence: TGTGCCAGCAGTGAATTGAACGGCCAAGAGACCCAGTACTTC. This translates into CASSELNGQETQYF.